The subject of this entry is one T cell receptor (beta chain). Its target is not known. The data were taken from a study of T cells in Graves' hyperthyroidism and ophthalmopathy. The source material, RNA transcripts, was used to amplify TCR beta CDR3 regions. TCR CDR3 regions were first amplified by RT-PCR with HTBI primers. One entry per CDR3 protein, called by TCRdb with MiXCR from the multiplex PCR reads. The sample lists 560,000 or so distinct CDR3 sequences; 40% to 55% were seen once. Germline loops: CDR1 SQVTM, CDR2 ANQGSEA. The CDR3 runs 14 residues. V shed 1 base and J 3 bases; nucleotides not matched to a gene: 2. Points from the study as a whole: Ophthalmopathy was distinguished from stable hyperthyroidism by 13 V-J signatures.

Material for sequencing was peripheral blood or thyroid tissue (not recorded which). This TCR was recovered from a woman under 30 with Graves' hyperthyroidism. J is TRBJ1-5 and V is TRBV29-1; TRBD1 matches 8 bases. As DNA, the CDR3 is TGCAGCGTTGAAGGTCAGGGGGCCAATCAGCCCCAGCATTTT. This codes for CSVEGQGANQPQHF.